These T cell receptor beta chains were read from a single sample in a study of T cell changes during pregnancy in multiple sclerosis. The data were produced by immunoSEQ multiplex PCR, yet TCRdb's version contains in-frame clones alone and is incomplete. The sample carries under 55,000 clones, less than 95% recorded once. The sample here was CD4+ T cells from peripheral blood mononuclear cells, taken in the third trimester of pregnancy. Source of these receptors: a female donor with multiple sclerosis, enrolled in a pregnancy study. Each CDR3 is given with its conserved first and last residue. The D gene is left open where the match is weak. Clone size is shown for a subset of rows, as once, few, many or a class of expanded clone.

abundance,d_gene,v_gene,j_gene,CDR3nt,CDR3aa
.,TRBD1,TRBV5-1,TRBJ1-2,TGCGCCAGCAGCTCGAGACAGGGGGTTGGTGGCTACACCTTC,CASSSRQGVGGYTF
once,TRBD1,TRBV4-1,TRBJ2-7,TGCGCCAGCAGCCAAGTAGGGGGACAGGACTACGAGCAGTACTTC,CASSQVGGQDYEQYF
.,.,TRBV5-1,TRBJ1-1,TGCGCCAGCAGCTTGGGGAGTGCCATGAACACTGAAGCTTTCTTT,CASSLGSAMNTEAFF
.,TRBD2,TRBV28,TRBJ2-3,TGTGCCAGCAGTCCCGGACTAGCTGACAGCACAGATACGCAGTATTTT,CASSPGLADSTDTQYF
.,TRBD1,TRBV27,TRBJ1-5,TGTGCCAGCAGATCCCAGGGGGGAGTTAACAATCAGCCCCAGCATTTT,CASRSQGGVNNQPQHF
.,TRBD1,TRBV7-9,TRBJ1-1,TGTGCCAGCAGCCCGTTACAGGGGAGCACTGAAGCTTTCTTT,CASSPLQGSTEAFF
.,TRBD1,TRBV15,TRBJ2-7,TGTGCCACCAGCAGAGGCCCAGGGGGCTACGAGCAGTACTTC,CATSRGPGGYEQYF
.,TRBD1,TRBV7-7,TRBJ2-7,TGTGCTAGCAGCTCGCCCGGGACAGGGGGAAACCTAGATACCCGCGAGCAGTACTTC,CASSSPGTGGNLDTREQYF
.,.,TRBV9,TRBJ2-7,TGTGCCAGCAGCGTAGAGGAGGGGCGTTCCTACGAGCAGTACTTC,CASSVEEGRSYEQYF
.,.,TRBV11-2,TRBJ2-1,TGTGCCAGCAGCTTAGTTCCCCCGGCTAGCGTCTCCTACAATGAGCAGTTCTTC,CASSLVPPASVSYNEQFF
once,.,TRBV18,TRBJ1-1,TGTGCCAGCTCACCACAGGACAGTGAAGCTTTCTTT,CASSPQDSEAFF
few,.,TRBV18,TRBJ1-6,TGTGCCAGCTCACCAATGAGGGAGAACAATTCACCCCTCCACTTT,CASSPMRENNSPLHF
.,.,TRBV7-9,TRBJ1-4,TGTGCCAGCAAAAGCTGGGGTTCTAGGGGAGAAAAACTGTTTTTT,CASKSWGSRGEKLFF
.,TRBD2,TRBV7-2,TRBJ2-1,TGTGCCAGCAGCTTAGTGGGTCGGGTAGCGGGGGGTCGCAATGAGCAGTTCTTC,CASSLVGRVAGGRNEQFF
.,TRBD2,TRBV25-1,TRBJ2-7,TGTGCCAGCAGCCGAGAGGGGACTAGCGGGCCAAACGAGCAGTACTTC,CASSREGTSGPNEQYF
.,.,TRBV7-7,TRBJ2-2,TGTGCCAGCAGCCCACGGGGGACGAACACCGGGGAGCTGTTTTTT,CASSPRGTNTGELFF
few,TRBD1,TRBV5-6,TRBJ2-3,TGTGCCAGCAGCTCCCCGGGACAGGGAACAGATACGCAGTATTTT,CASSSPGQGTDTQYF
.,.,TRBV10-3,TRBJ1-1,TGTGCCATCCAGGGAACGTCCACTGAAGCTTTCTTT,CAIQGTSTEAFF
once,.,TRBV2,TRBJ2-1,TGTGCCAGCAGTGAAGCTAGCGCGGGTGAGCAGTTCTTC,CASSEASAGEQFF
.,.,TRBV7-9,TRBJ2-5,TGTGCCAGCAGCTCAGGGGACGCCCTCCAAGAGACCCAGTACTTC,CASSSGDALQETQYF
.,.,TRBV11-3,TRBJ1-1,TGTGCCAGCAGCTTAGGAGCGGGAGAGAACGCTTTCTTT,CASSLGAGENAFF
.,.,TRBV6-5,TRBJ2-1,TGTGCCAGCAGTAGCCCCGCCCCTTATGAGCAGTTCTTC,CASSSPAPYEQFF
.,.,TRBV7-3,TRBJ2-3,TGTGCCAGCAGCTTATATTCCACAGATACGCAGTATTTT,CASSLYSTDTQYF
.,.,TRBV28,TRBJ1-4,TGTGCCGGGACGACAGGTCCTAATGAAAAACTGTTTTTT,CAGTTGPNEKLFF
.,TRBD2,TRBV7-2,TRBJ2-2,TGTGCCAGCAGCTTAAGGACAGCGGGGGTAACCGGGGAGCTGTTTTTT,CASSLRTAGVTGELFF
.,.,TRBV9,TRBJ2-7,TGTGCCAGCAGCGTAGGTGTAAACTCCTACGAGCAGTACTTC,CASSVGVNSYEQYF
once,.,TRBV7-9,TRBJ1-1,TGTGCCAGCAGCTTAAATTGGAGGGACCTCACTGAAGCTTTCTTT,CASSLNWRDLTEAFF
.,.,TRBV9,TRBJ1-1,TGTGCCAGCAGCGTAGAGGCAGCTACGAGGACTGAAGCTTTCTTT,CASSVEAATRTEAFF
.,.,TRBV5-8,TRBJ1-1,TGTGCCAGCAGGAAGCGCGGGGGCTTGACTGAAGCTTTCTTT,CASRKRGGLTEAFF
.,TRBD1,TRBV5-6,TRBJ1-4,TGTGCCAGCAGCCGCGGGACAGGGGTTACTCGTGGGTTTTTT,CASSRGTGVTRGFF
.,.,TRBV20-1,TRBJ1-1,TGCAGTGCTATCGTGCGGGAAGCTTTCTTT,CSAIVREAFF
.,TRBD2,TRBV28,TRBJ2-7,TGTGCCAGCAGCCCTATCACTAGCGGGAGGCTCTACGAGCAGTACTTC,CASSPITSGRLYEQYF